The rows below give T cell receptor beta chains drawn from one sample of a study of OX40 agonist ivuxolimab in advanced cancers. Only in-frame clones appear in the TCRdb table, and some are missing; sequencing was by immunoSEQ multiplex PCR. The sample lists some 20,000 clones, roughly four fifths seen once, with approximately 3% in the top ten. This specimen consisted of CD4+ or CD8+ T cells sorted from blood, obtained in a trial of the OX40 agonist ivuxolimab. The source of these receptors is an adult with an advanced solid tumor such as melanoma, head and neck, liver or kidney cancer. The CDR3 runs from the conserved cysteine through the conserved F or W. Each record gives: CDR3 length, J gene, V gene, D gene, clone size, CDR3 DNA, CDR3 protein. D genes are given only for firm matches. Expanded clones get a size class; other rows say once, few or many, or leave the size out.

CDR3 length: 17
J gene: TRBJ2-2
V gene: TRBV4-1
D gene: -
clone size: -
CDR3 DNA: TGCGCCAGCAGTACCAGGGGTGGAGGGCTGAACACCGGGGAGCTACTTTTT
CDR3 protein: CASSTRGGGLNTGELLF

CDR3 length: 17
J gene: TRBJ1-1
V gene: TRBV7-6
D gene: TRBD1
clone size: -
CDR3 DNA: TGTGCCAGCAGCTTTATCCGGGACAGGGGCTGGAACACTGAAGCTTTCTTT
CDR3 protein: CASSFIRDRGWNTEAFF

CDR3 length: 18
J gene: TRBJ2-1
V gene: TRBV27
D gene: TRBD2
clone size: -
CDR3 DNA: TGTGCCAGCAGTTTTTGGTGGACTAGCGGGACCCTCTACAATGAGCAGTTCTTC
CDR3 protein: CASSFWWTSGTLYNEQFF

CDR3 length: 17
J gene: TRBJ2-4
V gene: TRBV19
D gene: TRBD2
clone size: once
CDR3 DNA: TGTGCCAGTAGTCGGGACCATGCGGGGGGCACAAAAAACATTCAGTACTTC
CDR3 protein: CASSRDHAGGTKNIQYF

CDR3 length: 13
J gene: TRBJ2-2
V gene: TRBV5-8
D gene: -
clone size: -
CDR3 DNA: TGTGCCAGCAGCCGGACAAACACCGGGGAGCTGTTTTTT
CDR3 protein: CASSRTNTGELFF

CDR3 length: 14
J gene: TRBJ1-2
V gene: TRBV6-1
D gene: -
clone size: -
CDR3 DNA: TGTGCCAGTCTTTTGGAGTCCGGGGGGGGTGGCTACACCTTC
CDR3 protein: CASLLESGGGGYTF

CDR3 length: 16
J gene: TRBJ1-5
V gene: TRBV2
D gene: TRBD1
clone size: -
CDR3 DNA: TGTGCCAGCAGGGGGGACAGGGAAGAGAGCAATCAGCCCCAGCATTTT
CDR3 protein: CASRGDREESNQPQHF

CDR3 length: 15
J gene: TRBJ1-3
V gene: TRBV15
D gene: -
clone size: -
CDR3 DNA: TGTGCCACCAGCTCTCCATTCTTCTCTGGAAACACCATATATTTT
CDR3 protein: CATSSPFFSGNTIYF

CDR3 length: 14
J gene: TRBJ1-1
V gene: TRBV28
D gene: TRBD1
clone size: -
CDR3 DNA: TGTGCCACCGAAAACAGGGGGACCGGGACTGAAGCTTTCTTT
CDR3 protein: CATENRGTGTEAFF

CDR3 length: 13
J gene: TRBJ2-5
V gene: TRBV7-9
D gene: -
clone size: -
CDR3 DNA: TGTGCCAGCAGCCTGGGGGGGCGGGAGACCCAGTACTTC
CDR3 protein: CASSLGGRETQYF

CDR3 length: 14
J gene: TRBJ1-1
V gene: TRBV5-1
D gene: TRBD1
clone size: -
CDR3 DNA: TGCGCCAGCAGCCTCTCAGGGGGTAACACTGAAGCTTTCTTT
CDR3 protein: CASSLSGGNTEAFF

CDR3 length: 15
J gene: TRBJ1-2
V gene: TRBV5-5
D gene: TRBD1
clone size: -
CDR3 DNA: TGTGCCAGCAGCCAACTACAGGGGGCGGGATATGGCTACACCTTC
CDR3 protein: CASSQLQGAGYGYTF

CDR3 length: 12
J gene: TRBJ2-5
V gene: TRBV7-3
D gene: TRBD2
clone size: -
CDR3 DNA: TGTGCCAGCAGCGTAGGGCGGGGGGAGCAGTACTTC
CDR3 protein: CASSVGRGEQYF

CDR3 length: 15
J gene: TRBJ2-1
V gene: TRBV2
D gene: TRBD1
clone size: few
CDR3 DNA: TGTGCCAGCAGTCCTGACAGGGGGCACTTGAATGAGCAGTTCTTC
CDR3 protein: CASSPDRGHLNEQFF

CDR3 length: 14
J gene: TRBJ2-1
V gene: TRBV2
D gene: TRBD2
clone size: once
CDR3 DNA: TGTGCCAGCAGAACCGGGACTAGCGGGATTCTGCAGTTCTTC
CDR3 protein: CASRTGTSGILQFF

CDR3 length: 14
J gene: TRBJ1-2
V gene: TRBV5-4
D gene: -
clone size: -
CDR3 DNA: TGTGCCAGCAGCTTGGGTCTAGGGGACGGTGGCTACACCTTC
CDR3 protein: CASSLGLGDGGYTF

CDR3 length: 14
J gene: TRBJ1-3
V gene: TRBV5-5
D gene: -
clone size: -
CDR3 DNA: TGTGCCAGCAGCTCCCCGTCCTCTGGAAACACCATATATTTT
CDR3 protein: CASSSPSSGNTIYF

CDR3 length: 16
J gene: TRBJ1-2
V gene: TRBV30
D gene: TRBD1
clone size: -
CDR3 DNA: TGTGCCTGGAGCACCTATGCCGGGACAGTGAACTATGGCTACACCTTC
CDR3 protein: CAWSTYAGTVNYGYTF

CDR3 length: 15
J gene: TRBJ2-3
V gene: TRBV7-9
D gene: -
clone size: once
CDR3 DNA: TGTGCCAGCACCCTCGGGACCAAAGGAGGAGATACGCAGTATTTT
CDR3 protein: CASTLGTKGGDTQYF

CDR3 length: 15
J gene: TRBJ2-1
V gene: TRBV29-1
D gene: TRBD2
clone size: -
CDR3 DNA: TGCAGCGCCGTACCGGGACTAGCGGGGGGAGGGGAGCAGTTCTTC
CDR3 protein: CSAVPGLAGGGEQFF

CDR3 length: 16
J gene: TRBJ2-3
V gene: TRBV5-4
D gene: TRBD2
clone size: few
CDR3 DNA: TGTGCCAGCAGCTTGGGGCGCGGGAGGGCGGGAGATACGCAGTATTTT
CDR3 protein: CASSLGRGRAGDTQYF

CDR3 length: 12
J gene: TRBJ1-3
V gene: TRBV29-1
D gene: -
clone size: -
CDR3 DNA: TGCAGCGTAGACGGGCCTGGAAACACCATATATTTT
CDR3 protein: CSVDGPGNTIYF

CDR3 length: 15
J gene: TRBJ2-7
V gene: TRBV6-1
D gene: TRBD2
clone size: -
CDR3 DNA: TGTGCCAGCAGAGAACTAGCGGGACGTACCTACGAGCAGTACTTC
CDR3 protein: CASRELAGRTYEQYF

CDR3 length: 14
J gene: TRBJ1-2
V gene: TRBV2
D gene: TRBD1
clone size: -
CDR3 DNA: TGTGCCAGCAGCTCAAGAGACAGGGGAGGTGGCTACACCTTC
CDR3 protein: CASSSRDRGGGYTF

CDR3 length: 14
J gene: TRBJ1-4
V gene: TRBV5-1
D gene: -
clone size: -
CDR3 DNA: TGCGCCAGCAGACGACAGGCAAGGGATGAAAAACTGTTTTTT
CDR3 protein: CASRRQARDEKLFF

CDR3 length: 14
J gene: TRBJ2-3
V gene: TRBV5-1
D gene: -
clone size: -
CDR3 DNA: TGCGCCAGCAGCTTAGGACTAGGGGGAGATACGCAGTATTTT
CDR3 protein: CASSLGLGGDTQYF

CDR3 length: 18
J gene: TRBJ2-5
V gene: TRBV9
D gene: -
clone size: -
CDR3 DNA: TGTGCCAGCAGCGTAGCCGGGGGAGGAAACAGGATTCAAGAGACCCAGTACTTC
CDR3 protein: CASSVAGGGNRIQETQYF

CDR3 length: 12
J gene: TRBJ2-5
V gene: TRBV29-1
D gene: -
clone size: -
CDR3 DNA: TGCAGCGTCGGTCGGGCCTCGGAGACCCAGTACTTC
CDR3 protein: CSVGRASETQYF

CDR3 length: 12
J gene: TRBJ2-7
V gene: TRBV7-2
D gene: -
clone size: -
CDR3 DNA: TGTGCCAGCAGCCTACAGGGATACGAGCAGTACTTC
CDR3 protein: CASSLQGYEQYF

CDR3 length: 13
J gene: TRBJ1-2
V gene: TRBV5-6
D gene: -
clone size: few
CDR3 DNA: TGTGCCAGCAGCTTCCAGGGGCGGTTAGGCTACACCTTC
CDR3 protein: CASSFQGRLGYTF

CDR3 length: 13
J gene: TRBJ2-7
V gene: TRBV28
D gene: TRBD1
clone size: -
CDR3 DNA: TGTGCCAGCAGTTCGGGGACAGTGGATGAGCAGTACTTC
CDR3 protein: CASSSGTVDEQYF

CDR3 length: 13
J gene: TRBJ2-4
V gene: TRBV5-1
D gene: TRBD2
clone size: -
CDR3 DNA: TGCGCCAGCCAGCGGGACCGTGGGAACATTCAGTACTTC
CDR3 protein: CASQRDRGNIQYF

CDR3 length: 14
J gene: TRBJ2-3
V gene: TRBV27
D gene: -
clone size: -
CDR3 DNA: TGTGCCAGCAGTTTAAGGGGGAGCACAGATACGCAGTATTTT
CDR3 protein: CASSLRGSTDTQYF

CDR3 length: 16
J gene: TRBJ1-2
V gene: TRBV13
D gene: TRBD1
clone size: -
CDR3 DNA: TGTGCCAGCAGCCGGACAGGGGGCGCAGTCAACTATGGCTACACCTTC
CDR3 protein: CASSRTGGAVNYGYTF

CDR3 length: 14
J gene: TRBJ1-1
V gene: TRBV5-1
D gene: -
clone size: -
CDR3 DNA: TGCGCCAGCAGCCCCACTATATCGAACACTGAAGCTTTCTTT
CDR3 protein: CASSPTISNTEAFF

CDR3 length: 15
J gene: TRBJ2-5
V gene: TRBV5-1
D gene: -
clone size: once
CDR3 DNA: TGCGCCAGCAGCTCGCGTCTGGGGAACCAAGAGACCCAGTACTTC
CDR3 protein: CASSSRLGNQETQYF

CDR3 length: 14
J gene: TRBJ2-5
V gene: TRBV19
D gene: TRBD2
clone size: -
CDR3 DNA: TGTGCCAGTAGGGAGACTAGCGGTCATGAGACCCAGTACTTC
CDR3 protein: CASRETSGHETQYF